A selection of T cell receptor beta chains follows, all from one sample in a study of shared clonotypes between healthy human individuals. Method: immunoSEQ multiplex PCR; TCRdb's copy keeps in-frame clones and lacks some. In the table there are a few hundred thousand clones, over 65% of which are singletons. The material sequenced was memory CD4+ T cells sorted from blood. The receptors shown here come from a man aged 25-45 years in good health. The CDR3 runs from the conserved cysteine through the conserved F or W. D genes are given only for firm matches. A clone size is listed for some rows: how often the clone was seen (once, few, many), or a class if it is expanded.

>TRBV7-2|.|14|TRBJ1-1|.
TGTGCCAGCAAACCGACAGATTTGAACACTGAAGCTTTCTTT
CASKPTDLNTEAFF
>TRBV27|.|16|TRBJ2-1|.
TGTGCCAGCAGGGAATATCCGTGGTCGATGGGCAATGAGCAGTTCTTC
CASREYPWSMGNEQFF
>TRBV19|TRBD1|18|TRBJ2-1|.
TGTGCCAGTAAACATACGAATACCGGGACAGCGCTCAACAATGAGCAGTTCTTC
CASKHTNTGTALNNEQFF
>TRBV5-4|TRBD2|17|TRBJ2-5|.
TGTGCCAGCCAGGCGGAAAGTAGCGGGAGGGCCAAAGAGACCCAGTACTTC
CASQAESSGRAKETQYF
>TRBV5-4|TRBD2|17|TRBJ2-5|.
TGTGCCAGCAGCTTGCGGCTAGCGGGAGGGATAGGGGAGACCCAGTACTTC
CASSLRLAGGIGETQYF
>TRBV2|.|15|TRBJ2-7|.
TGTGCCAGCAGTTTCACTCCCATCCAGGCCTACGAGCAGTACTTC
CASSFTPIQAYEQYF
>TRBV5-6|TRBD1|13|TRBJ1-2|.
TGTGCCAGCAGCCTCGGACAGGGGGCCAGCAACACCTTC
CASSLGQGASNTF
>TRBV28|.|16|TRBJ2-1|.
TGTGCCAGCAGTCCACACAGGGTTGAATCCTACAATGAGCAGTTCTTC
CASSPHRVESYNEQFF
>TRBV6-4|.|12|TRBJ2-7|.
TGTGCCAGCAGTGACTCGACCTACGAGCAGTACTTC
CASSDSTYEQYF
>TRBV29-1|.|12|TRBJ1-2|few
TGCAGCGGCCTTGCTGGGCGCTATGGCTACACCTTC
CSGLAGRYGYTF
>TRBV5-1|TRBD2|15|TRBJ2-2|.
TGCGCCAGCCACGGTAGCGGGAGTGGTACCGGGGAGCTGTTTTTT
CASHGSGSGTGELFF
>TRBV19|TRBD2|16|TRBJ2-5|.
TGTGCCAGTAGTCCCGGACTAGCGGGAGCTGGTGAGACCCAGTACTTC
CASSPGLAGAGETQYF
>TRBV7-8|.|16|TRBJ1-3|.
TGTGCCAGCAGCTCAACCAGAGCTCTCTCTGGAAACACCATATATTTT
CASSSTRALSGNTIYF
>TRBV7-9|.|17|TRBJ2-3|many
TGTGCCAGCAGCTCCCCAAAGTTAAACAGGGGCACAGATACGCAGTATTTT
CASSSPKLNRGTDTQYF
>TRBV5-1|TRBD2|17|TRBJ2-1|few
TGCGCCAGCAGCTTCGGCTCTAGCGGGGGGGCAAACAATGAGCAGTTCTTC
CASSFGSSGGANNEQFF
>TRBV14|TRBD1|13|TRBJ2-5|.
TGTGCCAGCAGCCTGACAGGGTATGAGACCCAGTACTTC
CASSLTGYETQYF
>TRBV28|TRBD2|15|TRBJ2-2|.
TGTGCCAGCAGTTTTGGCGGGAGCATTGGCGGGGAGCTGTTTTTT
CASSFGGSIGGELFF
>TRBV6-4|.|15|TRBJ2-2|.
TGTGCCAGCAGCGGAACAGGGTTTGGCACCGGGGAGCTGTTTTTT
CASSGTGFGTGELFF
>TRBV7-2|TRBD1|16|TRBJ2-7|.
TGTGCCAGCAGCTTAGACCAGGGACAGAACCGCTACGAGCAGTACTTC
CASSLDQGQNRYEQYF
>TRBV4-3|.|13|TRBJ2-7|.
TGCGCCAGCAGCCAAGAGAAGGGTTTGGGGCAGTACTTC
CASSQEKGLGQYF
>TRBV7-2|TRBD1|16|TRBJ1-2|.
TGTGCCAGCAGCCCCATCCGACAGGGGGCACACTATGGCTACACCTTC
CASSPIRQGAHYGYTF
>TRBV28|TRBD2|14|TRBJ2-7|.
TGTGCCAGCAGCCCTTCGGGGGGTTCCTACGAGCAGTACTTC
CASSPSGGSYEQYF
>TRBV7-8|TRBD1|17|TRBJ1-5|.
TGTGCCAGCAGCTTAAGTTGGTGGACAGGGGAAAATCAGCCCCAGCATTTT
CASSLSWWTGENQPQHF
>TRBV29-1|TRBD1|13|TRBJ2-7|many
TGCAGCGTTGAAGGGACAGGGAACTACGAGCAGTACTTC
CSVEGTGNYEQYF
>TRBV7-2|.|12|TRBJ2-5|few
TGTGCCAGCAGCTTAGCAGGGGAGACCCAGTACTTC
CASSLAGETQYF